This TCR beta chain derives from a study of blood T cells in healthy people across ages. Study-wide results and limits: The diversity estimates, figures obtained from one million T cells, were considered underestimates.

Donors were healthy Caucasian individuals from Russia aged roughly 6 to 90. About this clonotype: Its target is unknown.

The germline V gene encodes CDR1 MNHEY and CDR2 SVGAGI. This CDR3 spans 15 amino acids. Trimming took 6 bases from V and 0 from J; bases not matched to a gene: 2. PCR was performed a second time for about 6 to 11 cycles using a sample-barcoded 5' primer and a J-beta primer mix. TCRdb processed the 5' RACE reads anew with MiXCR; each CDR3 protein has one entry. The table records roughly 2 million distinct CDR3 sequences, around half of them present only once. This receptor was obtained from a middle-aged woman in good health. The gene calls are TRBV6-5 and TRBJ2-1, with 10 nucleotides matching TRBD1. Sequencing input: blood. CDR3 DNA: TGTGCCAGCAGGCGACAGGGGGCCTCCTACAATGAGCAGTTCTTC. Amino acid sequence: CASRRQGASYNEQFF.